The rows below give T cell receptor beta chains drawn from one sample of a study of blood T cell repertoires in COVID-19. Sequenced by immunoSEQ multiplex PCR; TCRdb stores in-frame clones only, minus some. The sample gives 250,000 or so clones, 86% of which show up once; about 10% is in the top ten. Material: peripheral blood. Source of these receptors: a man aged 35 to 55 with active or convalescent COVID-19. Both conserved end residues are part of each CDR3. Fields, in order: J gene, D gene, V gene, clone size, CDR3 protein, CDR3 DNA. D genes are given only for firm matches. Clone sizes are given selectively: once, few, many, or a class where the clone is expanded.

j_call: TRBJ1-1
d_call: -
v_call: TRBV25-1
clone_size: -
cdr3_aa: CASSEWGGSNTEAFF
cdr3_nt: TGTGCCAGCAGTGAATGGGGAGGGTCGAACACTGAAGCTTTCTTT

j_call: TRBJ1-6
d_call: TRBD1
v_call: TRBV5-1
clone_size: -
cdr3_aa: CASSATTGGNSPLHF
cdr3_nt: TGCGCCAGCAGCGCGACGACAGGGGGCAATTCACCCCTCCACTTT

j_call: TRBJ2-3
d_call: -
v_call: TRBV19
clone_size: few
cdr3_aa: CASSIGGGRDTQYF
cdr3_nt: TGTGCCAGTAGTATCGGAGGAGGGCGAGATACGCAGTATTTT

j_call: TRBJ2-2
d_call: -
v_call: TRBV24-1
clone_size: -
cdr3_aa: CATSDPRLHHGELFF
cdr3_nt: TGTGCCACCAGTGACCCGCGGCTCCACCACGGGGAGCTGTTTTTT

j_call: TRBJ2-7
d_call: -
v_call: TRBV6-1
clone_size: -
cdr3_aa: CASSEGLTGEQYF
cdr3_nt: TGTGCCAGCAGTGAAGGGTTAACAGGTGAGCAGTACTTC

j_call: TRBJ2-7
d_call: -
v_call: TRBV18
clone_size: -
cdr3_aa: CASSPYTQGVGPDEQYF
cdr3_nt: TGTGCCAGCTCACCATACACTCAAGGGGTCGGGCCGGACGAGCAGTACTTC

j_call: TRBJ1-6
d_call: TRBD1
v_call: TRBV18
clone_size: -
cdr3_aa: CASSLNRGEKDSPLHF
cdr3_nt: TGTGCCAGCTCACTTAACAGGGGAGAGAAGGATTCACCCCTCCACTTT

j_call: TRBJ2-7
d_call: TRBD1
v_call: TRBV5-1
clone_size: -
cdr3_aa: CASSLSGTGYEQYF
cdr3_nt: TGCGCCAGCAGCTTGTCGGGGACAGGCTACGAGCAGTACTTC

j_call: TRBJ2-1
d_call: -
v_call: TRBV6-5
clone_size: -
cdr3_aa: CASRPGVSPYNEQFF
cdr3_nt: TGTGCCAGCAGACCTGGAGTCTCCCCCTACAATGAGCAGTTCTTC

j_call: TRBJ2-7
d_call: TRBD2
v_call: TRBV5-1
clone_size: -
cdr3_aa: CASSLGEAGYEQYF
cdr3_nt: TGCGCCAGCAGCTTAGGGGAAGCGGGATACGAGCAGTACTTC

j_call: TRBJ2-3
d_call: -
v_call: TRBV7-9
clone_size: -
cdr3_aa: CASSLGRDTDTQYF
cdr3_nt: TGTGCCAGCAGCTTGGGCAGGGACACAGATACGCAGTATTTT

j_call: TRBJ1-2
d_call: TRBD1
v_call: TRBV3-1/TRBV3-2
clone_size: -
cdr3_aa: CASSQHSGQANYGYTF
cdr3_nt: TGTGCCAGCAGCCAACATTCAGGACAGGCTAACTATGGCTACACCTTC

j_call: TRBJ2-3
d_call: -
v_call: TRBV18
clone_size: -
cdr3_aa: CASSTGTGTDTQYF
cdr3_nt: TGTGCCAGCTCAACCGGGACTGGCACAGATACGCAGTATTTT

j_call: TRBJ1-5
d_call: -
v_call: TRBV5-6
clone_size: -
cdr3_aa: CASSWREGKQPQHF
cdr3_nt: TGTGCCAGCAGCTGGCGGGAGGGCAAACAGCCCCAGCATTTT

j_call: TRBJ1-2
d_call: TRBD1
v_call: TRBV14
clone_size: -
cdr3_aa: CASSQVGTGIYGYTF
cdr3_nt: TGTGCCAGCAGCCAAGTCGGGACAGGGATCTATGGCTACACCTTC

j_call: TRBJ2-7
d_call: TRBD2
v_call: TRBV19
clone_size: -
cdr3_aa: CASIEAGDGEQYF
cdr3_nt: TGTGCCAGTATCGAAGCGGGAGATGGCGAGCAGTACTTC

j_call: TRBJ1-2
d_call: -
v_call: TRBV7-9
clone_size: few
cdr3_aa: CASSLGLGGEVEDYGYTF
cdr3_nt: TGTGCCAGCAGCTTAGGGCTCGGGGGGGAAGTTGAGGACTATGGCTACACCTTC

j_call: TRBJ1-1
d_call: -
v_call: TRBV7-9
clone_size: once
cdr3_aa: CASSLGSGVTEAFF
cdr3_nt: TGTGCCAGCAGCTTGGGGAGCGGGGTCACTGAAGCTTTCTTT

j_call: TRBJ1-2
d_call: TRBD1
v_call: TRBV6-5
clone_size: -
cdr3_aa: CASTKTGDGYTF
cdr3_nt: TGTGCCAGCACCAAAACAGGGGATGGCTACACCTTC

j_call: TRBJ2-7
d_call: -
v_call: TRBV5-1
clone_size: -
cdr3_aa: CASSLGQRSYEQYF
cdr3_nt: TGCGCCAGCAGCTTGGGGCAGCGCTCCTACGAGCAGTACTTC

j_call: TRBJ2-1
d_call: -
v_call: TRBV3-1/TRBV3-2
clone_size: -
cdr3_aa: CASLRNGAQQNEQFF
cdr3_nt: TGTGCCAGCCTACGGAATGGGGCACAGCAAAATGAGCAGTTCTTC

j_call: TRBJ2-7
d_call: -
v_call: TRBV6-1
clone_size: -
cdr3_aa: CASSEGLYEQYF
cdr3_nt: TGTGCCAGCAGTGAAGGACTCTACGAGCAGTACTTC

j_call: TRBJ2-7
d_call: -
v_call: TRBV19
clone_size: -
cdr3_aa: CASSYGLTYEQYF
cdr3_nt: TGTGCCAGTAGTTACGGACTTACCTACGAGCAGTACTTC

j_call: TRBJ2-7
d_call: -
v_call: TRBV27
clone_size: -
cdr3_aa: CASSLSDNYEQYF
cdr3_nt: TGTGCCAGCAGTTTATCGGACAACTACGAGCAGTACTTC

j_call: TRBJ2-1
d_call: TRBD2
v_call: TRBV6-2/TRBV6-3
clone_size: -
cdr3_aa: CASSWAGTSLPNEQFF
cdr3_nt: TGTGCCAGCAGTTGGGCCGGGACTAGCCTCCCTAATGAGCAGTTCTTC